This entry lists 20 T cell receptor beta chains sequenced from one sample in a study of response to subunit inactivated influenza vaccine. TCRdb called the RT-PCR reads again in MiXCR, with one record for every CDR3 protein. The sample holds about 170,000 distinct CDR3 sequences; roughly 12% are singletons and the top ten take 25% to 35%. These data were likewise used in another study, on T cells expressing NK-cell markers. That investigation notes: TCR beta cDNA was generated via 5'RACE template switching incorporating UMIs.

The specimen was CD8+ T cells sorted from PBMCs, collected about 13 days after vaccination. The receptors stem from a man aged 45-65 years who received an inactivated influenza vaccine.

This clonotype was observed a few times. The rearrangement uses TRBV7-9 and TRBJ2-1, with 10 bases matching TRBD2. Per germline, CDR1 SEHNR and CDR2 FQNEAQ (reference sequence). The CDR3 runs 17 residues. Germline trimming cut 5 bases from V and 8 bases from J; bases unmatched to any gene: 15. The CDR3, as DNA: TGTGCCAGCAGCGACGATTCCGGGACTAGCGTTGTCTATGAGCAGTTCTTC. It codes for CASSDDSGTSVVYEQFF.

The chain links TRBV14 to TRBJ2-2; D is unclear. Germline V lookup: CDR1 SGHDN, CDR2 FVKESK. Between the trimmed V and J ends, which lost 0 bases and 3 bases, there was a span of 14 bases. This CDR3 region has 17 residues. The CDR3: CASSQDFTSQYTGELFF. The CDR3 bases are TGTGCCAGCAGCCAAGATTTTACGTCGCAATACACCGGGGAGCTGTTTTTT.

This clonotype turned up a few times. The chain combines TRBV7-6 with TRBJ2-1; 14 bases agree with TRBD2. The CDR3 is 17 amino acids. Germline V gene data show CDR1 as SGHVS and CDR2 as FNYEAQ. The V gene end was trimmed by 1 base and the J gene end by 8 bases; junction bases not matched to a gene: 7. CDR3 sequence reads: CASSLGPGLAGEDEQFF. CDR3 sequence (DNA): TGTGCCAGCAGCTTAGGGCCGGGACTAGCGGGAGAAGATGAGCAGTTCTTC.

V is TRBV7-2 and J is TRBJ2-1; D is possibly TRBD2 (5 bases). Trimming removed 1 base at V and 4 bases at J, with 8 bases between. Germline CDR1 is SGHTA and CDR2 is FQGNSA. The CDR3 sequence is 14 residues long. Here the CDR3 DNA reads TGTGCCAGCAGCTTAGGACTACCATACAATGAGCAGTTCTTC. Protein: CASSLGLPYNEQFF.

This clonotype was seen ten or more times. V gene TRBV6-5 combines with J gene TRBJ2-7; D might be TRBD1 (6 bases). CDR1 is MNHEY, CDR2 SVGAGI, per germline. The CDR3 is 16 amino acids. The V and J ends lost 0 bases and 5 bases respectively, with 17 bases between them. CDR3 nucleotide sequence: TGTGCCAGCAGTTACTCGAGAGACAGGCGGCGGAACGAGCAGTACTTC. Translation gives CASSYSRDRRRNEQYF.

This clonotype was counted only a few times. The chain has TRBV30 and TRBJ2-7; tentative D call: TRBD1 (6 bases). The CDR3 runs 12 residues. V lost 6 bases and J 2 bases, leaving 11 bases between the germline ends. Germline V lookup: CDR1 GTSNPN, CDR2 SVGIG (reference sequence). The CDR3, as DNA: TGTGCCTGTTCAGGGGTGGCCTACGAGCAGTACTTC. Translated: CACSGVAYEQYF.

J is TRBJ1-5 and V is TRBV5-6, with 7 bases that match TRBD1. J was trimmed by 8 bases and V by 4 bases; bases with no gene match: 3. CDR1 is SGHDT and CDR2 is YYEEEE in the germline V gene. The CDR3 runs 12 residues. This CDR3 reads CASSVTGKPQHF. CDR3 bases: TGTGCCAGCAGCGTGACAGGGAAGCCCCAGCATTTT.

This clonotype was detected a few times. The chain recombines TRBV7-2 with TRBJ1-1; D remains unclear. The V gene lost 1 base and the J gene lost 2 bases, with 8 bases spanning the gap. Germline V lookup: CDR1 SGHTA, CDR2 FQGNSA. The length of the CDR3 is 14 residues. CDR3 sequence: CASSLDEGNTEAFF. The DNA of the CDR3 is TGTGCCAGCAGCTTAGATGAGGGTAACACTGAAGCTTTCTTT. Full variable domain (outside the CDR3, taken from reference TRBV7-2 and TRBJ1-1): GAGVSQSPSNKVTEKGKDVELRCDPISGHTALYWYRQSLGQGLEFLIYFQGNSAPDKSGLPSDRFSAERTGGSVSTLTIQRTQQEDSAVYLCASSLDEGNTEAFFGQGTRLTVV.

This clonotype showed up just a few times. The chain combines TRBV27 with TRBJ1-2, with D unresolved. The CDR3 has 14 residues. Germline loops: CDR1 MNHEY, CDR2 SMNVEV (reference sequence). The V end was cut by 8 bases, the J end by 4 bases, with 17 bases between. CDR3 in amino acids: CASRPTPLVYGYTF. The CDR3 DNA follows: TGTGCCAGCCGGCCGACACCTCTGGTCTATGGCTACACCTTC.

This clonotype has more than one count but fewer than ten. This rearrangement joins TRBV9 to TRBJ2-5; the D gene is possibly TRBD2 (5 bases). The V end lost 3 bases, the J end lost 2 bases, and 8 bases lay between the germline ends. CDR3 length: 13 amino acids. Germline assignment: CDR1 SGDLS and CDR2 YYNGEE. The CDR3 DNA reads as TGTGCCAGCAGCGACGACTATCAAGAGACCCAGTACTTC. Translated: CASSDDYQETQYF.

J is TRBJ2-1 and V is TRBV5-5; 11 nucleotides align to TRBD2. Losses at the gene ends were 0 bases for V and 4 bases for J; bases not matched to a gene: 3. The germline CDR1 and CDR2 sequences are SGHKS and YYEKEE (reference sequence). CDR3 length equals 16 residues. The CDR3 DNA sequence: TGTGCCAGCAGCTTGGAAGCTAGCGGGAGGTACAATGAGCAGTTCTTC. As protein: CASSLEASGRYNEQFF. Using reference TRBV5-5 and TRBJ2-1 for the parts outside the CDR3, the full variable domain is DAGVTQSPTHLIKTRGQQVTLRCSPISGHKSVSWYQQVLGQGPQFIFQYYEKEERGRGNFPDRFSARQFPNYSSELNVNALLLGDSALYLCASSLEASGRYNEQFFGPGTRLTVL.

This clonotype turned up a few times. This chain connects TRBV5-1 to TRBJ2-7; no definite D call. Germline V gene data show CDR1 as SGHRS and CDR2 as YFSETQ. Trimming shortened V by 2 bases and J by 4 bases, and 16 bases separated the two germline ends. There are 15 residues in the CDR3. The DNA of the CDR3 is TGCGCCAGCAGCTTTGGTGGTCAAACAACTTACGAGCAGTACTTC. Translating gives CASSFGGQTTYEQYF.

The chain carries TRBV5-6 and TRBJ2-7; D is unresolved. From germline, CDR1 is SGHDT and CDR2 YYEEEE. This CDR3 contains 13 residues. The germline V and J ends were trimmed by 7 bases and 2 bases, with 13 bases remaining between them. Here the CDR3 DNA reads TGTGCCAGCGGCCCCGGGCTACCCTACGAGCAGTACTTC. This codes for CASGPGLPYEQYF. The whole variable domain, filled in from reference TRBV5-6 and TRBJ2-7, reads DAGVTQSPTHLIKTRGQQVTLRCSPKSGHDTVSWYQQALGQGPQFIFQYYEEEERQRGNFPDRFSGHQFPNYSSELNVNALLLGDSALYLCASGPGLPYEQYFGPGTRLTVT.

The chain carries TRBV3-1 and TRBJ2-5; TRBD2 matches 8 bases. V lost 1 base and J lost 0; bases outside the gene matches: 7. This CDR3 is 17 amino acids long. In germline, CDR1 is LGHDT, CDR2 YNNKEL (reference sequence). The CDR3 DNA sequence: TGTGCCAGCAGCCAAGTGGGCGGGGGGACTCACCAAGAGACCCAGTACTTC. This sequence encodes CASSQVGGGTHQETQYF.

V usage is TRBV10-1 and J usage is TRBJ2-1; D possibly corresponds to TRBD2 (6 bases). The CDR3 has 14 amino acids. Trimming pared 3 bases from V and 5 bases from J, leaving 11 bases between. CDR1 is WNHNN, CDR2 SYGVQD, per germline (reference sequence). In nucleotides, the CDR3 is TGCGCCAGCAGTGATTTGGGAGGACACAATGAGCAGTTCTTC. This encodes CASSDLGGHNEQFF.

V and J are TRBV27 and TRBJ2-1, with 9 bases fitting TRBD1. The V gene's germline CDR1 is MNHEY and CDR2 SMNVEV (reference sequence). The junction had 13 bases not matched to a gene; V was cut back by 3 bases and J by 10 bases. CDR3 length equals 16 residues. The CDR3 nucleotides read TGTGCCAGCAGTTTCACGGGTGGGACAGGGACAGGAGAGCAGTTCTTC. Its protein product is CASSFTGGTGTGEQFF.

The J gene is TRBJ1-6, the V gene TRBV18; TRBD1 is a possible D gene (5 bases). Germline loops: CDR1 KGHSH, CDR2 LQKENI. With 6 bases removed from V and 2 bases from J, the gap between germline ends came to 11 bases. The CDR3 has 15 residues. The CDR3 region is CASSPDRAYNSPLHF. The CDR3 DNA is TGTGCCAGCTCGCCCGACAGAGCCTATAATTCACCCCTCCACTTT.

In its sample, this clonotype was seen a few times. The chain couples TRBV7-9 to TRBJ2-3, with D unresolved. V was clipped by 5 bases and J by 2 bases, with 17 bases between them. This CDR3 is built from 16 residues. Germline V gives CDR1 SEHNR, CDR2 FQNEAQ (reference sequence). The CDR3 DNA follows: TGTGCCAGCAGCGCTCCGCCTTTTGAGGACACAGATACGCAGTATTTT. This translates into CASSAPPFEDTDTQYF.

This clonotype has only a few counts. The chain is built from TRBV28 and TRBJ2-1; no reliable D call. CDR3 size: 14 residues. Germline CDR1 reads MDHEN; CDR2 reads SYDVKM. Trimming shortened V by 3 bases and J by 8 bases, and 14 bases separated the two germline ends. CDR3 amino acids: CASSFSDPSDEQFF. CDR3 coding DNA: TGTGCCAGCAGTTTCTCTGACCCTAGTGATGAGCAGTTCTTC.

The chain couples TRBV29-1 to TRBJ1-1, with 12 bases matching TRBD1. Losses at the gene ends were 4 bases for V and 5 bases for J; bases not matched to a gene: 14. Germline V gives CDR1 SQVTM, CDR2 ANQGSEA. The CDR3 contains 17 residues. The CDR3, as DNA: TGCAGCGTTGTTGGGACAGGGGGCCCGGTGCTCTCTACTGAAGCTTTCTTT. Translated, it gives CSVVGTGGPVLSTEAFF.